What follows describes a single T cell receptor beta chain. These data belong to a study of blood T cell repertoires in COVID-19. Study overall: Nucleic acid was either cDNA or gDNA, and it came from T cells, B-cell-depleted T cells, or PBMCs.

In the original workflow: Estimated nucleated cell counts came from reference gene primer amplification. The method was immunoSEQ multiplex PCR; TCRdb's version includes in-frame clones alone and lacks a portion of them. V, J and clone size were drawn from that table, and D and trimming were deduced from the DNA. The table has about 160,000 clones, more than 70% seen once. CDR3 length: 14 amino acids. Per the germline V gene, CDR1 is GTSNPN and CDR2 is SVGIG (reference sequence). V lost 3 bases and J 5 bases, leaving 13 bases between the germline ends. The gene calls are TRBV30 and TRBJ2-2; D may be TRBD2 (5 bases). Sequencing used peripheral blood. The receptor comes from a man aged 45-65 years with active or convalescent COVID-19. Here the CDR3 DNA reads TGTGCCTGGAGGTTGGGAGTGCCTACCGGGGAGCTGTTTTTT. Translated, it gives CAWRLGVPTGELFF.